The source of this T cell receptor (beta chain) is a study of blood T cells in healthy people across ages. Points from the study as a whole: It was found that TCR beta diversity correlated strongly with the percentage of naive T cells. PBMCs left unsorted prevented a conclusive naive versus antigen-experienced comparison.

Through a sample-barcoded 5' primer and a J-beta primer mix, a second PCR was run for 7 to 11 cycles. TCRdb used MiXCR to reprocess the 5' RACE reads, holding one entry per CDR3 protein. The sample lists about 1.1 million distinct CDR3 sequences, less than 45% occurring once. A remark on this clonotype: Antigen: not known.

This clonotype was obtained from a man between 18 and 29 years old in good health. Sequencing was carried out using blood.

The CDR3 DNA is TGTGCCAGCAGGATCCACAGGCCCCAGGGATCGAACACTGAAGCTTTCTTT. This gives the protein CASRIHRPQGSNTEAFF. The genes are TRBV12-3 or TRBV12-4 and TRBJ1-1; possible D gene TRBD1, 5 bases. This CDR3 contains 17 residues. Trimming removed 6 bases from V and 1 base from J, with 21 bases in between.